Listed below are T cell receptor beta chains from one sample, sequenced in a study of blood T cells in healthy people across ages. TCRdb used MiXCR to reprocess the 5' RACE reads, holding one entry per CDR3 protein. In the table there are 710,000 or so distinct CDR3 sequences, about a third of which are singletons. The sequenced sample was blood. These receptors were taken from a woman of 80 years or more in good health. CDR3s include the opening cysteine and the closing phenylalanine or tryptophan. Fields, in order: clone size, V gene, J gene, D gene, CDR3 length, CDR3 protein, CDR3 DNA. A D gene is named only where the DNA matches it firmly. Only part of the rows carry a size: once, few, many, or a class if the clone is expanded.

clone size: -; V gene: TRBV28; J gene: TRBJ2-7; D gene: TRBD1; CDR3 length: 15; CDR3 protein: CASSVTPGTAYEQYF; CDR3 DNA: TGTGCCAGCAGTGTAACCCCCGGGACAGCCTACGAGCAGTACTTC
clone size: many; V gene: TRBV7-2; J gene: TRBJ2-7; D gene: TRBD1; CDR3 length: 16; CDR3 protein: CASSLPGTGSTYEQYF; CDR3 DNA: TGTGCCAGCAGTCTACCTGGGACAGGCTCGACCTACGAGCAGTACTTC
clone size: -; V gene: TRBV6-1; J gene: TRBJ2-2; D gene: TRBD2; CDR3 length: 15; CDR3 protein: CASRGLAGATGERFF; CDR3 DNA: TGTGCCAGCAGGGGGCTAGCGGGGGCCACCGGGGAGCGGTTTTTT
clone size: -; V gene: TRBV3-1; J gene: TRBJ1-2; D gene: -; CDR3 length: 15; CDR3 protein: CASSRAPTANYGYTF; CDR3 DNA: TGTGCCAGCAGCCGAGCTCCGACAGCTAACTATGGCTACACCTTC
clone size: -; V gene: TRBV20-1; J gene: TRBJ1-4; D gene: -; CDR3 length: 14; CDR3 protein: CSARGQGFNEKLFF; CDR3 DNA: TGCAGTGCTAGAGGGCAGGGGTTTAATGAAAAACTGTTTTTT
clone size: -; V gene: TRBV30; J gene: TRBJ2-1; D gene: TRBD2; CDR3 length: 16; CDR3 protein: CAWSLPGASGAGEQFF; CDR3 DNA: TGTGCCTGGAGCCTCCCCGGGGCTAGCGGGGCCGGTGAGCAGTTCTTC
clone size: few; V gene: TRBV6-2/TRBV6-3; J gene: TRBJ1-1; D gene: -; CDR3 length: 15; CDR3 protein: CASSYSIGGITEAFF; CDR3 DNA: TGTGCCAGCAGTTACTCCATTGGGGGTATAACTGAAGCTTTCTTT
clone size: many; V gene: TRBV18; J gene: TRBJ2-7; D gene: TRBD1; CDR3 length: 14; CDR3 protein: CASSPLDRGYEQYF; CDR3 DNA: TGTGCCAGCTCACCACTTGACAGGGGGTACGAGCAGTACTTC
clone size: -; V gene: TRBV7-2; J gene: TRBJ2-2; D gene: TRBD2; CDR3 length: 16; CDR3 protein: CASREFRGGNTGELFF; CDR3 DNA: TGTGCCAGCAGGGAGTTTCGGGGGGGGAACACCGGGGAGCTGTTTTTT
clone size: few; V gene: TRBV20-1; J gene: TRBJ1-2; D gene: -; CDR3 length: 17; CDR3 protein: CSQIGRLLSRTNYGYTF; CDR3 DNA: TGCAGCCAAATCGGACGGCTACTTAGTAGAACTAACTATGGCTACACCTTC
clone size: -; V gene: TRBV27; J gene: TRBJ2-2; D gene: -; CDR3 length: 16; CDR3 protein: CASSTLTGYGTGELFF; CDR3 DNA: TGTGCCAGCAGTACGCTCACGGGCTATGGGACCGGGGAGCTGTTTTTT
clone size: many; V gene: TRBV7-3; J gene: TRBJ2-1; D gene: -; CDR3 length: 15; CDR3 protein: CASSRDSLERNEQFF; CDR3 DNA: TGTGCCAGCAGCCGAGACAGTTTAGAAAGGAATGAGCAGTTCTTC
clone size: many; V gene: TRBV5-1; J gene: TRBJ2-7; D gene: TRBD1; CDR3 length: 15; CDR3 protein: CASSLSGQGSFEQYF; CDR3 DNA: TGCGCCAGCAGCTTGTCGGGACAGGGGTCGTTCGAGCAGTACTTC